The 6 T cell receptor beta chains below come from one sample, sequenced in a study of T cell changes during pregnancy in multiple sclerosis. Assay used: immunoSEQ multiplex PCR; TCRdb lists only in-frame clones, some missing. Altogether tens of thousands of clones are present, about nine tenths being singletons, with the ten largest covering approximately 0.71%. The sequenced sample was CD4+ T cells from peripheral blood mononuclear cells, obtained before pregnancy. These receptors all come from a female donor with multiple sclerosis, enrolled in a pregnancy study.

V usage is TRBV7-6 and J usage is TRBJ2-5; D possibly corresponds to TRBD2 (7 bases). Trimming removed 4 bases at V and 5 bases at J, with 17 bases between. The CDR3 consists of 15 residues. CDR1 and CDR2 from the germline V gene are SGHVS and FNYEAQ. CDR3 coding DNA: TGTGCCAGCAGCTCTACTCGGGGGGCAGGGGAGACCCAGTACTTC. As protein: CASSSTRGAGETQYF.

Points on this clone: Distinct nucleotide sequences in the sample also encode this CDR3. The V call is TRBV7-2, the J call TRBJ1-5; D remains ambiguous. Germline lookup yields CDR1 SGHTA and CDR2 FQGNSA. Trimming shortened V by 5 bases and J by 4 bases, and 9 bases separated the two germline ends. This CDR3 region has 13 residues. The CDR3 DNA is TGTGCCAGCAGCCCCCGCGGTAATCAGCCCCAGCATTTT. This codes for CASSPRGNQPQHF.

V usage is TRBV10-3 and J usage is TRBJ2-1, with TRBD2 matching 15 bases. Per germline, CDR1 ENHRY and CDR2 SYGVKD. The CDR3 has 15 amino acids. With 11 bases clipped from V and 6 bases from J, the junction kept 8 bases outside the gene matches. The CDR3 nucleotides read TGTGCCGCTGGGACTAGCGGGGGGCCTTCCAATGAGCAGTTCTTC. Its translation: CAAGTSGGPSNEQFF.

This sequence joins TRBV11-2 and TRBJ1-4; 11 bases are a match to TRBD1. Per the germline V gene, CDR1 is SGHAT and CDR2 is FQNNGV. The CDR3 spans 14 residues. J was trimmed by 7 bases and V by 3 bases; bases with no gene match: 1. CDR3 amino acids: CASSLGQGGEKLFF. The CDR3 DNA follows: TGTGCCAGCAGCTTGGGACAGGGGGGTGAAAAACTGTTTTTT.

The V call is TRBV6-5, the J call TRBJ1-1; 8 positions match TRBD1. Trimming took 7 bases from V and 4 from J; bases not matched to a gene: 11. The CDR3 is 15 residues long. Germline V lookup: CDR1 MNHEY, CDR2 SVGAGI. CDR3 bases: TGTGCCAGCACCAGGTCACAGGGGGTCTTCACTGAAGCTTTCTTT. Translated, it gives CASTRSQGVFTEAFF.

The DNA for the CDR3 is TGTGCCAGCAGCAGCCTCGGGGGTTATCTTAATGAAAAACTGTTTTTT. It encodes CASSSLGGYLNEKLFF. V gene TRBV21-1 combines with J gene TRBJ1-4. TRBV21-1 constitutes a pseudogene. The CDR3 has 16 amino acids.